The present T cell receptor (beta chain) was sequenced within a study of human T cells and chemical hapten exposure. Study-level points and caveats: Expanded TCRs created a significantly greater count of big CDR3 similarity clusters than controls did.

MiXCR was run by TCRdb on the RACE reads, yielding one entry per CDR3 protein. The table has 150,000 to 200,000 distinct CDR3 sequences, about 15% seen once. This CDR3 comprises 14 residues. Germline V CDR1 and CDR2: MNHEY, SVGAGI. With 3 bases removed from V and 8 bases from J, the gap between germline ends came to 14 bases. Details on this clonotype: Its target is not known.

Time point given: patch test 1, 2 weeks after DPC sensitization. Treatment in this sample: therapeutic diphenylcyclopropenone sensitization with weekly scalp DPC. The sequences come from whole blood, collected in connection with sensitization to the hapten diphenylcyclopropenone (DPC). The TCR comes from a woman in her twenties or thirties with alopecia areata. Some clones in this sample may be carry-over from other donors' samples. The rearrangement uses TRBV6-5 and TRBJ2-1; either TRBD1 or TRBD2 may supply D (5 bases each). CDR3 region: CASSYVLGVDEQFF. The CDR3 nucleotides are TGTGCCAGCAGTTATGTATTGGGGGTTGATGAGCAGTTCTTC.